This TCR beta chain emerged from a study of cytomegalovirus exposure and HLA in healthy donors. Germline CDR1 and CDR2: MGHRA and YSYEKL. The CDR3 has 15 residues. V was trimmed by 4 bases and J by 4 bases, leaving 16 bases between them. The study's findings and limits: Across donors, presence/absence analyses took sequencing depth to be roughly uniform. In an earlier analysis, productive rearrangement rates for most beta V segments clustered near 87% or 30%. Versus the approximately 700-donor mean, an Asian-associated ancestry cluster reportedly showed fewer N-insertions in a later analysis.

PCR primers comprised 60 Vbeta and 13 Jbeta primers. The protocol was immunoSEQ multiplex PCR, while the TCRdb copy is restricted to in-frame clones and leaves out a portion. There are about 67,000 clones in the sample, with 5% held by the top ten. As to this clone: The target antigen is unknown.

The sequenced sample was PBMCs. The receptor comes from a woman between 40 and 55 years old in good health and CMV-seropositive. The chain joins TRBV4-1 to TRBJ1-2, with D possibly matching TRBD1 (6 bases). This CDR3 is CASSREDSLSYGYTF. CDR3 DNA sequence: TGCGCCAGCAGCCGAGAGGACAGTTTGAGCTATGGCTACACCTTC.